Listed below are T cell receptor beta chains from one sample, sequenced in a study of T cells in Graves' hyperthyroidism and ophthalmopathy. TCRdb reanalysed the multiplex PCR reads using MiXCR and keeps one entry per CDR3 protein. The table lists fewer than 650,000 distinct CDR3 sequences, approximately 15% of them singletons, with 3.5% to 4.5% in the top ten. Sequencing was performed on blood. The origin of the receptors is a woman in her thirties or forties with Graves' ophthalmopathy. Both conserved end residues are part of each CDR3. D genes are given only for firm matches. Not every row has a clone size; where given, it reads once, few, many or a size class.

j_gene: TRBJ1-5
abundance: many
v_gene: TRBV6-5
d_gene: -
CDR3aa: CACVLACLSNQPQHF
CDR3nt: TGTGCCTGCGTTTTGGCCTGCTTAAGCAATCAGCCCCAGCATTTT

j_gene: TRBJ2-1
abundance: many
v_gene: TRBV28
d_gene: -
CDR3aa: CASSPRGYNEQFF
CDR3nt: TGTGCCAGCAGTCCCCGGGGCTACAATGAGCAGTTCTTC

j_gene: TRBJ2-3
abundance: many
v_gene: TRBV6-2/TRBV6-3
d_gene: TRBD2
CDR3aa: CARPSRRGLAGPDTQYF
CDR3nt: TGTGCCAGACCCTCCCGGCGGGGGCTAGCGGGACCAGATACGCAGTATTTT

j_gene: TRBJ1-1
abundance: -
v_gene: TRBV6-2/TRBV6-3
d_gene: TRBD1
CDR3aa: CASRTRTGTTEAFF
CDR3nt: TGTGCCAGCAGAACCCGGACAGGGACGACTGAAGCTTTCTTT

j_gene: TRBJ1-2
abundance: -
v_gene: TRBV6-1
d_gene: -
CDR3aa: CASRVQVVTF
CDR3nt: TGTGCCAGCAGAGTTCAGGTTGTCACCTTC

j_gene: TRBJ2-7
abundance: many
v_gene: TRBV11-2
d_gene: TRBD1
CDR3aa: CASSRVGTASYEQYF
CDR3nt: TGTGCCAGCAGCCGAGTGGGGACAGCCTCCTACGAGCAGTACTTC

j_gene: TRBJ1-1
abundance: many
v_gene: TRBV20-1
d_gene: -
CDR3aa: CSATRGRTEAFF
CDR3nt: TGCAGTGCTACCAGGGGAAGGACTGAAGCTTTCTTT

j_gene: TRBJ1-2
abundance: many
v_gene: TRBV7-2
d_gene: -
CDR3aa: CASSARGFYGYTF
CDR3nt: TGTGCCAGCAGCGCCAGGGGCTTCTATGGCTACACCTTC

j_gene: TRBJ1-1
abundance: few
v_gene: TRBV29-1
d_gene: -
CDR3aa: CSGGAGSDTEAFF
CDR3nt: TGCAGCGGGGGGGCAGGGTCGGACACTGAAGCTTTCTTT

j_gene: TRBJ1-2
abundance: many
v_gene: TRBV19
d_gene: TRBD1
CDR3aa: CASSPPTTGGKGGYTF
CDR3nt: TGTGCCAGTAGTCCCCCTACGACAGGGGGCAAGGGTGGCTACACCTTC

j_gene: TRBJ1-5
abundance: many
v_gene: TRBV19
d_gene: -
CDR3aa: CASSSEIGSPTF
CDR3nt: TGTGCCAGTAGTTCCGAAATCGGGAGTCCGACTTTT

j_gene: TRBJ2-7
abundance: many
v_gene: TRBV30
d_gene: -
CDR3aa: CAWSVAIGTYF
CDR3nt: -

j_gene: TRBJ2-2
abundance: -
v_gene: TRBV7-7
d_gene: -
CDR3aa: CASSPTFSPTGELFF
CDR3nt: TGTGCTAGCAGCCCCACTTTTAGCCCGACCGGGGAGCTGTTTTTT

j_gene: TRBJ1-5
abundance: many
v_gene: TRBV28
d_gene: TRBD1
CDR3aa: CASSDKTGGNQPQHF
CDR3nt: TGTGCCAGCAGTGACAAAACAGGGGGCAATCAGCCCCAGCATTTT

j_gene: TRBJ2-2
abundance: few
v_gene: TRBV3-1
d_gene: -
CDR3aa: CASSQDWWPTGELFF
CDR3nt: TGTGCCAGCAGCCAAGATTGGTGGCCCACCGGGGAGCTGTTTTTT

j_gene: TRBJ2-7
abundance: -
v_gene: TRBV10-3
d_gene: -
CDR3aa: CAIMGSYEQYF
CDR3nt: TGTGCCATCATGGGGTCCTACGAGCAGTACTTC

j_gene: TRBJ2-7
abundance: -
v_gene: TRBV12-3/TRBV12-4
d_gene: -
CDR3aa: CASGTPRERYEQYF
CDR3nt: TGTGCCAGCGGGACGCCAAGGGAAAGGTACGAGCAGTACTTC

j_gene: TRBJ1-1
abundance: -
v_gene: TRBV27
d_gene: TRBD1
CDR3aa: CASSWQGASTEAFF
CDR3nt: TGTGCCAGCAGTTGGCAGGGGGCAAGTACTGAAGCTTTCTTT

j_gene: TRBJ1-2
abundance: many
v_gene: TRBV28
d_gene: -
CDR3aa: CASSSSGGYGYTF
CDR3nt: TGTGCCAGCAGTTCCAGCGGGGGCTATGGCTACACCTTC

j_gene: TRBJ1-2
abundance: few
v_gene: TRBV19
d_gene: TRBD1
CDR3aa: CASSAGQFPYGYIF
CDR3nt: TGTGCCAGTAGTGCGGGACAGTTCCCCTATGGCTACATCTTC

j_gene: TRBJ2-7
abundance: -
v_gene: TRBV24-1
d_gene: -
CDR3aa: CATSDFRAHEQYF
CDR3nt: TGTGCCACCAGTGATTTCAGGGCCCACGAGCAGTACTTC

j_gene: TRBJ2-4
abundance: many
v_gene: TRBV2
d_gene: TRBD2
CDR3aa: CASSLGGMNIQYF
CDR3nt: TGTGCCAGCAGTTTGGGGGGGATGAACATTCAGTACTTC

j_gene: TRBJ2-7
abundance: -
v_gene: TRBV18
d_gene: TRBD2
CDR3aa: CASSPRAGVFDEQYF
CDR3nt: TGTGCCAGCTCTCCCCGAGCGGGAGTTTTCGACGAGCAGTACTTC

j_gene: TRBJ2-5
abundance: many
v_gene: TRBV7-2
d_gene: -
CDR3aa: CASGTNQETQYF
CDR3nt: TGTGCCAGCGGGACAAACCAAGAGACCCAGTACTTC

j_gene: TRBJ2-7
abundance: -
v_gene: TRBV20-1
d_gene: TRBD2
CDR3aa: CSARLAGDSYEQYF
CDR3nt: TGCAGTGCTAGACTAGCGGGAGACTCCTACGAGCAGTACTTC

j_gene: TRBJ2-7
abundance: many
v_gene: TRBV6-2/TRBV6-3
d_gene: -
CDR3aa: CASSYPQLGQDEQYF
CDR3nt: TGTGCCAGCAGTTACCCCCAGCTGGGGCAGGACGAGCAGTACTTC

j_gene: TRBJ2-5
abundance: many
v_gene: TRBV28
d_gene: TRBD2
CDR3aa: CASSFPPRTSFEETQYF
CDR3nt: TGTGCCAGCAGTTTCCCCCCGCGGACTAGTTTCGAAGAGACCCAGTACTTC

j_gene: TRBJ2-7
abundance: many
v_gene: TRBV9
d_gene: TRBD1
CDR3aa: CASSAPGGADYEQYF
CDR3nt: TGTGCCAGCAGCGCCCCAGGGGGCGCCGACTACGAGCAGTACTTC

j_gene: TRBJ2-2
abundance: -
v_gene: TRBV3-1
d_gene: -
CDR3aa: CASSPRLYTGELFF
CDR3nt: TGTGCCAGCAGCCCCAGACTTTACACCGGGGAGCTGTTTTTT

j_gene: TRBJ1-1
abundance: few
v_gene: TRBV5-1
d_gene: TRBD1
CDR3aa: CASRWSPPGTGTPEAFF
CDR3nt: TGCGCCAGCAGATGGTCCCCCCCCGGGACAGGGACCCCTGAAGCTTTCTTT

j_gene: TRBJ2-7
abundance: many
v_gene: TRBV5-1
d_gene: TRBD2
CDR3aa: CASSSTSGLNYEQYF
CDR3nt: TGCGCCAGCAGCTCAACTAGCGGTCTAAACTACGAGCAGTACTTC

j_gene: TRBJ1-1
abundance: many
v_gene: TRBV13
d_gene: -
CDR3aa: CASSLETPATHEAFF
CDR3nt: TGTGCCAGCAGCTTAGAGACACCTGCCACCCATGAAGCTTTCTTT

j_gene: TRBJ1-5
abundance: few
v_gene: TRBV19
d_gene: -
CDR3aa: CASSTITGLHQPQHF
CDR3nt: TGTGCCAGTAGTACCATTACAGGGCTCCATCAGCCCCAGCATTTT

j_gene: TRBJ1-5
abundance: many
v_gene: TRBV5-5
d_gene: -
CDR3aa: CASSWGGRGSNQPQHF
CDR3nt: TGTGCCAGCAGCTGGGGGGGAAGAGGGAGCAATCAGCCCCAGCATTTT

j_gene: TRBJ2-5
abundance: -
v_gene: TRBV28
d_gene: TRBD1
CDR3aa: CASSPTQGAGETQYF
CDR3nt: TGTGCCAGCAGTCCAACACAGGGGGCAGGGGAGACCCAGTACTTC

j_gene: TRBJ1-5
abundance: many
v_gene: TRBV28
d_gene: -
CDR3aa: CASGTAGQPQHF
CDR3nt: TGTGCCTCTGGGACGGCTGGTCAGCCCCAGCATTTT

j_gene: TRBJ2-7
abundance: -
v_gene: TRBV7-2
d_gene: TRBD1
CDR3aa: CASSLGGTGGGEQYF
CDR3nt: TGTGCCAGCAGCTTAGGCGGGACAGGGGGCGGCGAGCAGTACTTC

j_gene: TRBJ2-7
abundance: -
v_gene: TRBV5-1
d_gene: -
CDR3aa: CATSAGNSEQYF
CDR3nt: TGCGCCACTTCAGCTGGAAACTCCGAGCAGTACTTC

j_gene: TRBJ2-7
abundance: many
v_gene: TRBV10-3
d_gene: TRBD1
CDR3aa: CAISENRGKPSYEQYF
CDR3nt: TGTGCCATCAGTGAAAACAGGGGGAAGCCCTCCTACGAGCAGTACTTC

j_gene: TRBJ2-2
abundance: -
v_gene: TRBV6-4
d_gene: -
CDR3aa: CASSHSGLRGNTGELFF
CDR3nt: TGTGCCAGCAGTCACTCCGGGCTTAGGGGGAACACCGGGGAGCTGTTTTTT